This paragraph reports one T cell receptor (beta chain). This same CDR3 is encoded by further DNA sequences in the sample. These data come from a study of blood T cell repertoires in COVID-19. As for the study in general: There were acute and convalescent COVID-19 samples, and they came from the United States, Italy and Spain. PBMCs, B-cell-depleted T cells, or T cells were the source of the cDNA or gDNA that made up the material.

Sequencing was performed with immunoSEQ multiplex PCR; in TCRdb, only in-frame clones are kept and a portion is missing. The table records 200,000 or so clones, 89% of them present only once. The CDR3 runs to 13 residues. In germline, CDR1 is MDHEN, CDR2 SYDVKM. The V and J ends lost 5 bases and 0 bases respectively, with 4 bases between them. Ages ranged from about 18 to 89 years, with residence in 20 to 30 US areas. Either two negative PCRs, clearance, or symptom resolution qualified Cohort 3 donors as recovered. What was sequenced was PBMCs or T cells enriched from blood (not recorded which). The clonotype comes from a woman between 18 and 29 years old who had recovered from COVID-19. The chain recombines TRBV28 with TRBJ2-2, with D unclear. CDR3 sequence: CASSSSNTGELFF. As DNA, the CDR3 is TGTGCCAGCAGTAGCTCGAACACCGGGGAGCTGTTTTTT. Together with reference TRBV28 and TRBJ2-2, the CDR3 gives the full variable domain: DVKVTQSSRYLVKRTGEKVFLECVQDMDHENMFWYRQDPGLGLRLIYFSYDVKMKEKGDIPEGYSVSREKKERFSLILESASTNQTSMYLCASSSSNTGELFFGEGSRLTVL.